This is a list of T cell receptor beta chains from one sample in a study of blood T cells in healthy people across ages. One entry per CDR3 protein, called by TCRdb with MiXCR from the 5' RACE reads. The sample contains hundreds of thousands of distinct CDR3 sequences, roughly 56% of which appear only once. Sequencing input: blood. Receptors originate from a man aged 40-50 years in good health. CDR3s include the opening cysteine and the closing phenylalanine or tryptophan. Each record gives: V gene, clone size, J gene, D gene, CDR3 protein, CDR3 DNA. The D gene is left open where the match is weak. Some rows mark clone size as missing; the rest say once, few, many or name a class of expanded clone.

V gene: TRBV9
clone size: .
J gene: TRBJ2-7
D gene: TRBD1
CDR3 protein: CASSARQGAGSYEQYF
CDR3 DNA: TGTGCCAGCAGCGCGAGACAGGGGGCCGGCTCCTACGAGCAGTACTTC

V gene: TRBV6-5
clone size: .
J gene: TRBJ2-2
D gene: .
CDR3 protein: CASRSGARTGELFF
CDR3 DNA: TGTGCCAGCAGGTCCGGGGCCCGAACCGGGGAGCTGTTTTTT

V gene: TRBV10-3
clone size: .
J gene: TRBJ1-2
D gene: .
CDR3 protein: CAIRAGRGSSGYTF
CDR3 DNA: TGTGCCATCAGGGCGGGCAGGGGAAGCTCTGGCTACACCTTC

V gene: TRBV10-3
clone size: .
J gene: TRBJ1-2
D gene: .
CDR3 protein: CAISESGAGYTF
CDR3 DNA: TGTGCCATCAGTGAGTCAGGGGCTGGCTACACCTTC

V gene: TRBV20-1
clone size: .
J gene: TRBJ2-5
D gene: .
CDR3 protein: CSATPGRPQETQYF
CDR3 DNA: TGCAGTGCTACTCCGGGACGTCCCCAAGAGACCCAGTACTTC

V gene: TRBV6-5
clone size: few
J gene: TRBJ1-2
D gene: .
CDR3 protein: CASRKTGGNGYTF
CDR3 DNA: TGTGCCAGCAGAAAAACAGGTGGAAATGGCTACACCTTC

V gene: TRBV28
clone size: few
J gene: TRBJ2-4
D gene: .
CDR3 protein: CASSLARTDRPKNIQYF
CDR3 DNA: TGTGCCAGCAGTTTGGCCCGAACGGACAGACCCAAAAACATTCAGTACTTC

V gene: TRBV6-6
clone size: .
J gene: TRBJ2-5
D gene: .
CDR3 protein: CASSSGLQGTQYF
CDR3 DNA: TGTGCCAGCAGTTCGGGACTACAGGGGACCCAGTACTTC

V gene: TRBV27
clone size: few
J gene: TRBJ1-2
D gene: .
CDR3 protein: CASSLSELPGYGYTF
CDR3 DNA: TGTGCCAGCAGTTTATCGGAGCTACCGGGATATGGCTACACCTTC

V gene: TRBV7-2
clone size: few
J gene: TRBJ2-7
D gene: TRBD1
CDR3 protein: CASSFSGTGKLYEQYF
CDR3 DNA: TGTGCCAGCAGCTTCTCCGGGACAGGGAAATTATACGAGCAGTACTTC

V gene: TRBV24-1
clone size: .
J gene: TRBJ2-1
D gene: TRBD2
CDR3 protein: CATSEPGLATEQFF
CDR3 DNA: TGTGCCACCAGTGAACCCGGACTAGCGACTGAGCAGTTCTTC

V gene: TRBV25-1
clone size: .
J gene: TRBJ2-7
D gene: TRBD2
CDR3 protein: CASSSSGRTTYEQYF
CDR3 DNA: TGTGCCAGCAGTTCTAGCGGGAGGACAACCTACGAGCAGTACTTC

V gene: TRBV7-2
clone size: .
J gene: TRBJ1-4
D gene: .
CDR3 protein: CASSLESANEKLFF
CDR3 DNA: TGTGCCAGCAGCTTAGAATCCGCTAATGAAAAACTGTTTTTT

V gene: TRBV20-1
clone size: .
J gene: TRBJ2-7
D gene: .
CDR3 protein: CSATEGGTFNYEQYF
CDR3 DNA: TGCAGTGCTACTGAGGGCGGGACTTTTAATTACGAGCAGTACTTC

V gene: TRBV5-1
clone size: .
J gene: TRBJ2-7
D gene: .
CDR3 protein: CASSDRLNNREQYF
CDR3 DNA: TGCGCCAGCAGCGACCGGCTTAACAACCGCGAGCAGTACTTC

V gene: TRBV29-1
clone size: .
J gene: TRBJ1-6
D gene: .
CDR3 protein: CSESTGNSPLHF
CDR3 DNA: TGCAGCGAGTCGACGGGAAATTCACCCCTCCACTTT

V gene: TRBV7-9
clone size: .
J gene: TRBJ1-1
D gene: .
CDR3 protein: CANTGWQDTEAFF
CDR3 DNA: TGTGCCAACACAGGGTGGCAGGACACTGAAGCTTTCTTT

V gene: TRBV11-3
clone size: .
J gene: TRBJ2-1
D gene: .
CDR3 protein: CASSFRRSGTDLYNEQFF
CDR3 DNA: TGTGCCAGCAGCTTTAGGAGGAGCGGGACAGATTTATACAATGAGCAGTTCTTC

V gene: TRBV6-1
clone size: few
J gene: TRBJ1-2
D gene: TRBD1
CDR3 protein: CASSEAWTGGGYTF
CDR3 DNA: TGTGCCAGCAGTGAAGCGTGGACAGGGGGCGGCTACACCTTC

V gene: TRBV10-3
clone size: few
J gene: TRBJ2-7
D gene: .
CDR3 protein: CAITADRSSYEQYF
CDR3 DNA: TGTGCCATCACCGCGGATAGGTCGTCCTACGAGCAGTACTTC

V gene: TRBV29-1
clone size: few
J gene: TRBJ2-1
D gene: .
CDR3 protein: CSVTVTGYNEQFF
CDR3 DNA: TGCAGCGTCACGGTAACGGGATACAATGAGCAGTTCTTC

V gene: TRBV4-1
clone size: .
J gene: TRBJ2-7
D gene: TRBD2
CDR3 protein: CASSQDLAGGYYEQYF
CDR3 DNA: TGCGCCAGCAGCCAAGATCTAGCGGGAGGGTACTACGAGCAGTACTTC

V gene: TRBV20-1
clone size: .
J gene: TRBJ2-2
D gene: TRBD2
CDR3 protein: CSARGEGSTGELFF
CDR3 DNA: TGCAGTGCTAGAGGGGAGGGCAGCACCGGGGAGCTGTTTTTT

V gene: TRBV7-9
clone size: .
J gene: TRBJ2-6
D gene: .
CDR3 protein: CASSSPGAAASSSGANALTF
CDR3 DNA: TGTGCCAGCAGCTCGCCGGGCGCGGCAGCTTCCAGCTCTGGGGCCAACGCCCTGACTTTC

V gene: TRBV20-1
clone size: .
J gene: TRBJ2-5
D gene: .
CDR3 protein: CSASWQVIQETQYF
CDR3 DNA: TGCAGTGCTAGTTGGCAGGTGATACAAGAGACCCAGTACTTC

V gene: TRBV10-3
clone size: .
J gene: TRBJ1-1
D gene: TRBD1
CDR3 protein: CAIKGQAEAFF
CDR3 DNA: TGTGCCATCAAAGGACAGGCTGAAGCTTTCTTT

V gene: TRBV28
clone size: .
J gene: TRBJ2-1
D gene: TRBD2
CDR3 protein: CASSSRQGAGLETQFF
CDR3 DNA: TGTGCCAGCAGTTCACGGCAGGGAGCGGGGTTGGAGACCCAGTTCTTC

V gene: TRBV4-2
clone size: .
J gene: TRBJ2-7
D gene: TRBD2
CDR3 protein: CASSLAKGTSGRGYNEQYF
CDR3 DNA: TGTGCCAGCAGCCTTGCGAAAGGGACTAGCGGGAGAGGTTACAACGAGCAGTACTTC

V gene: TRBV7-9
clone size: .
J gene: TRBJ2-5
D gene: .
CDR3 protein: CASSSPLRETQYF
CDR3 DNA: TGTGCCAGCAGCTCCCCCTTGCGAGAGACCCAGTACTTC

V gene: TRBV10-3
clone size: once
J gene: TRBJ2-1
D gene: TRBD2
CDR3 protein: CAISALAGGITYEQFF
CDR3 DNA: TGTGCCATCAGTGCTCTAGCGGGGGGGATTACGTATGAGCAGTTCTTC

V gene: TRBV25-1
clone size: few
J gene: TRBJ1-2
D gene: .
CDR3 protein: CASSEYGRAGYTF
CDR3 DNA: TGTGCCAGCAGTGAATACGGCAGGGCTGGCTACACCTTC

V gene: TRBV20-1
clone size: .
J gene: TRBJ2-1
D gene: TRBD2
CDR3 protein: CSVVHSGRVYNEQFF
CDR3 DNA: TGCAGTGTTGTCCATAGCGGGAGGGTCTACAATGAGCAGTTCTTC

V gene: TRBV7-2
clone size: .
J gene: TRBJ2-7
D gene: TRBD2
CDR3 protein: CASSRTSASYNEQYF
CDR3 DNA: TGTGCCAGCAGCCGGACTAGCGCCTCCTACAATGAGCAGTACTTC

V gene: TRBV7-2
clone size: .
J gene: TRBJ2-4
D gene: .
CDR3 protein: CASRQGGAKNIQYF
CDR3 DNA: TGTGCCAGCAGGCAGGGGGGAGCCAAAAACATTCAGTACTTC

V gene: TRBV6-5
clone size: .
J gene: TRBJ2-7
D gene: TRBD1
CDR3 protein: CASSYGTGAKYEQYF
CDR3 DNA: TGTGCCAGCAGTTATGGGACAGGGGCTAAGTACGAGCAGTACTTC